Below, 21 T cell receptor beta chains from the same sample are listed, as sequenced in a study of blood T cell repertoires in COVID-19 (dated by TCRdb to about 2020). Receptor amplification or capture employed the immunoSEQ multiplex PCR assay. TCRdb obtained this table from immuneACCESS and retained in-frame rearrangements with V and J assigned. These tables miss some clones; where compared with another copy, unresolved V genes account for less than half of the shortfall, and the remainder is unexplained. This sample gives 70,000 or so clones in total; roughly four fifths of them show up just once. The top ten clones comprise 14% to 15% of the sample. Sequenced sample: peripheral blood. These receptors all stem from a man aged 55 to 70 with COVID-19, enrolled during active disease.

This chain uses TRBV24-1 with TRBJ2-3, with D maybe TRBD1 (5 bases). There are 15 residues in the CDR3. The V end lost 1 base, the J end lost 4 bases, and 11 bases lay between the germline ends. CDR1 KGHDR and CDR2 SFDVKD come from the germline V gene. In DNA, the CDR3 is TGTGCCACCAGTGATTTAAGGGCAGGGCCAGATACGCAGTATTTT. This codes for CATSDLRAGPDTQYF.

The chain has TRBV4-1 and TRBJ1-2; maybe TRBD1 (6 bases). Trimming left V 0 bases short and J 2 bases short, with 10 bases between. Germline V gene lookup returns CDR1 MGHRA and CDR2 YSYEKL. The CDR3 is made up of 15 amino acids. CDR3 sequence reads: CASSQDPGQNYGYTF. The CDR3 coding sequence is TGCGCCAGCAGCCAAGATCCGGGACAAAACTATGGCTACACCTTC.

The chain has TRBV3-1 (or the pseudogene TRBV3-2) and TRBJ2-2; D uncertain. Germline CDR1 reads LGHDT; CDR2 reads YNNKEL (reference sequence). This CDR3 spans 16 amino acids. V lost 0 bases and J 4 bases, leaving 12 bases between the germline ends. The DNA of the CDR3 is TGTGCCAGCAGCCAAGACCCGGCGAGGCGCACCGGGGAGCTGTTTTTT. This codes for CASSQDPARRTGELFF.

The CDR3 loop reads CAWSVLSGGRYNEQFF. The CDR3 DNA follows: TGTGCCTGGAGTGTACTCTCGGGGGGCCGGTACAATGAGCAGTTCTTC. The V and J genes are TRBV30 and TRBJ2-1, with D maybe TRBD2 (7 bases). Germline V gene sequence: CDR1 GTSNPN, CDR2 SVGIG (reference sequence). CDR3 length: 16 residues. The V end was cut by 0 bases, the J end by 4 bases, with 16 bases between.

The gene calls are TRBV4-2 and TRBJ2-1, with 9 bases aligning to TRBD1. Trimming took 0 bases from V and 4 from J; bases not matched to a gene: 16. The CDR3 spans 20 residues. Germline CDR1 LGHNA, CDR2 YNFKEQ. The CDR3 is CASSQDYTSGWDREYNEQFF. CDR3 in DNA: TGTGCCAGCAGCCAAGATTATACGAGCGGTTGGGACAGGGAATACAATGAGCAGTTCTTC.

The chain links TRBV24-1 to TRBJ2-1; 15 bases line up with TRBD2. The germline V gene has CDR1 KGHDR and CDR2 SFDVKD. Trimming removed 3 bases from V and 13 bases from J; junction bases left unmatched: 12. CDR3 size: 17 residues. The CDR3 here is CATSDRTGTSGRNRQFF. As DNA, the CDR3 is TGTGCCACCAGTGATCGGACGGGGACTAGCGGGAGGAACAGACAGTTCTTC.

This clone turned up a few times. The V call is TRBV2, the J call TRBJ1-3; possibly TRBD1 for D (6 bases). This CDR3 contains 14 residues. Trimming took 7 bases from V and 0 from J, leaving 10 bases between them. Germline V gene data show CDR1 as SNHLY and CDR2 as FYNNEI. The CDR3 nucleotides are TGTGCCAGCAAAGACAGGTTCTCTGGAAACACCATATATTTT. It codes for CASKDRFSGNTIYF.

V and J are TRBV5-4 and TRBJ1-1, with D tentatively TRBD1 (5 bases). V was shortened by 4 bases and J by 4 bases, with 11 bases between the two germline ends. Germline V lookup: CDR1 SGHNT, CDR2 YYREEE (reference sequence). The CDR3 runs to 13 residues. The CDR3: CASSLDRTTEAFF. The CDR3 DNA reads as TGTGCCAGCAGCCTCGACAGAACCACTGAAGCTTTCTTT.

The V call is TRBV12-5, the J call TRBJ1-4; TRBD1 is a possible D gene (6 bases). The germline V and J ends were trimmed by 6 bases and 7 bases, with 15 bases remaining between them. In germline, CDR1 is LGHNT, CDR2 FRNRAP. This CDR3 is built from 14 residues. CDR3 nucleotide sequence: TGTGCTAGTGGGCGCGGAGGGGGGGCTGAAAAACTGTTTTTT. This translates into CASGRGGGAEKLFF.

The chain employs TRBV19 and TRBJ1-2, with 7 bases identical to TRBD1. V was pared by 11 bases and J by 7 bases, with 10 bases of the junction left unmatched. From germline, CDR1 is LNHDA and CDR2 SQIVND (reference sequence). The CDR3 runs to 12 residues. CDR3: CAGGQNGRGYTF. In nucleotides, the CDR3 is TGTGCCGGGGGACAGAACGGTCGTGGCTACACCTTC. The whole variable domain, remainder taken from reference TRBV19 and TRBJ1-2, is DGGITQSPKYLFRKEGQNVTLSCEQNLNHDAMYWYRQDPGQGLRLIYYSQIVNDFQKGDIAEGYSVSREKKESFPLTVTSAQKNPTAFYLCAGGQNGRGYTFGSGTRLTVV.

The rearrangement joins TRBV6-5 to TRBJ2-1, with TRBD2 identical over 8 bases. V gave up 2 bases and J gave up 8 bases; unmatched junction bases: 8. The CDR3 spans 15 residues. Germline V lookup: CDR1 MNHEY, CDR2 SVGAGI. The DNA of the CDR3 is TGTGCCAGCAGTTACGAGGGACTAGTCTTCCATGAGCAGTTCTTC. Amino acids: CASSYEGLVFHEQFF.

The chain employs TRBV5-4 and TRBJ2-7, with D perhaps TRBD1 (5 bases). The CDR3 loop spans 14 amino acids. V lost 4 bases and J lost 0, with 11 bases in between. In germline, CDR1 is SGHNT, CDR2 YYREEE (reference sequence). The CDR3 sequence: CASSPQDSSYEQYF. The CDR3, as DNA: TGTGCCAGCAGCCCCCAAGACAGCTCCTACGAGCAGTACTTC.

This clone occurred once. The chain uses TRBV19 and TRBJ2-2; 7 positions match TRBD1. V was pared by 6 bases and J by 6 bases, with 7 bases of the junction left unmatched. This CDR3 contains 14 residues. Germline CDR1 is LNHDA and CDR2 is SQIVND (reference sequence). The CDR3: CASRPQGRAGELFF. The DNA of the CDR3 is TGTGCCAGTAGACCACAGGGGCGGGCCGGGGAGCTGTTTTTT.

The chain joins TRBV7-9 to TRBJ1-4, with 7 bases aligning to TRBD1. CDR3 length equals 18 residues. Germline CDR1 SEHNR, CDR2 FQNEAQ (reference sequence). After removal of 4 bases from V and 0 bases from J, the junction contained 11 bases not matched to a gene. CDR3 loop: CASSSFTGVGATNEKLFF. CDR3 DNA: TGTGCCAGCAGCTCATTTACAGGGGTGGGGGCAACTAATGAAAAACTGTTTTTT.

The chain uses TRBV11-3 and TRBJ2-1, with a possible D match to TRBD1 (5 bases). The CDR3 runs to 17 residues. Deletions cut 7 bases from V and 4 bases from J, with 23 bases between. The V gene's germline CDR1 is SGHNT and CDR2 YENEEA. The CDR3 sequence is CASNNKRYSQEYNEQFF. In DNA, the CDR3 is TGTGCCAGCAATAATAAAAGGTACTCACAGGAATACAATGAGCAGTTCTTC.

This rearrangement joins TRBV7-2 to TRBJ1-2; 7 nucleotides align to TRBD1. The germline V gene encodes CDR1 SGHTA and CDR2 FQGNSA. The CDR3 has 17 residues. Trimming cost V 1 base and J 2 bases; bases outside gene matches: 10. The CDR3 loop reads CASSLEPPGRGNYGYTF. CDR3 nucleotides: TGTGCCAGCAGCTTAGAACCCCCGGGCAGGGGGAACTATGGCTACACCTTC.

This clone was counted a single time. The V gene is TRBV10-3, the J gene TRBJ2-1; D perhaps matches TRBD1 (6 bases). Germline lookup yields CDR1 ENHRY and CDR2 SYGVKD. The V end was cut by 0 bases, the J end by 6 bases, with 9 bases between. This CDR3 has 14 residues. In DNA, the CDR3 is TGTGCCATCAGTGAGTCCGGACAGCTCAATGAGCAGTTCTTC. Translated: CAISESGQLNEQFF.

The count of this clone is one. The V gene is TRBV28, the J gene TRBJ2-2; D remains unclear. The CDR3 extends over 14 amino acids. The V end was cut by 6 bases, the J end by 2 bases, with 10 bases between. Germline CDR1 reads MDHEN; CDR2 reads SYDVKM. CDR3 nucleotide sequence: TGTGCCAGCAGCCCCAGTGGTAACACCGGGGAGCTGTTTTTT. Its translation: CASSPSGNTGELFF. The whole variable domain, filled in from reference TRBV28 and TRBJ2-2, reads DVKVTQSSRYLVKRTGEKVFLECVQDMDHENMFWYRQDPGLGLRLIYFSYDVKMKEKGDIPEGYSVSREKKERFSLILESASTNQTSMYLCASSPSGNTGELFFGEGSRLTVL.

The chain combines TRBV18 with TRBJ1-4, with D possibly being TRBD1 (6 bases). Germline V CDR1 and CDR2: KGHSH, LQKENI. The germline V and J ends were trimmed by 3 bases and 8 bases, with 13 bases remaining between them. The CDR3 has 14 amino acids. The chain's CDR3 is CASSPLGAEEKLFF. CDR3 DNA: TGTGCCAGCTCACCTTTGGGGGCAGAGGAAAAACTGTTTTTT.

The chain joins TRBV9 to TRBJ2-2; D unresolved. The V end was cut by 3 bases, the J end by 0 bases, with 3 bases between. The germline CDR1 and CDR2 sequences are SGDLS and YYNGEE. The CDR3 spans 13 residues. This CDR3 reads CASSASNTGELFF. The CDR3 bases are TGTGCCAGCAGCGCTTCGAACACCGGGGAGCTGTTTTTT.

The V and J genes are TRBV4-1 and TRBJ2-5; 7 bases map to TRBD2. The germline V gene encodes CDR1 MGHRA and CDR2 YSYEKL. The CDR3 spans 13 residues. V was clipped by 4 bases and J by 3 bases; unmatched bases: 2. CDR3 in amino acids: CASSLGLEETQYF. CDR3 sequence (DNA): TGCGCCAGCAGCCTTGGACTAGAAGAGACCCAGTACTTC.